The rows below give T cell receptor beta chains drawn from one sample of a study of a mutant IDH1 vaccine in newly diagnosed glioma. Antigens for these TCRs are unknown. Profiling relied on immunoSEQ multiplex PCR, and the TCRdb table lists in-frame clones only, not all of them. The sample gives approximately 60,000 clones, roughly 80% of which show up once; 3% to 3.5% is in the top ten. Sequencing was performed on PBMCs, taken from a glioma patient whose treatment included an IDH1 peptide vaccine. These TCRs come from a young woman with glioma. Some clones in this sample may be carry-over from other donors' samples. The CDR3 runs from the conserved cysteine through the conserved F or W. The D gene is left open where the match is weak. Size is omitted from some rows. Given values are once, few, many or a class for expanded clones.

>.|TRBJ2-1|TRBV29-1|TRBD2
CSVDRPLAGVYNEQFF
TGCAGCGTTGACCGCCCACTAGCGGGAGTCTACAATGAGCAGTTCTTC
>.|TRBJ1-5|TRBV7-2|.
CASEPTGWDNQPQHF
TGTGCCAGCGAACCCACTGGGTGGGACAATCAGCCCCAGCATTTT
>.|TRBJ1-2|TRBV14|.
CASSQIGTNYGYTF
TGTGCCAGCAGCCAAATCGGGACAAACTATGGCTACACCTTC
>.|TRBJ1-1|TRBV9|.
CASSVGSGTEAFF
TGTGCCAGCAGCGTTGGGTCCGGCACTGAAGCTTTCTTT
>.|TRBJ1-1|TRBV13|.
CASSRRANTEAFF
TGTGCCAGCAGCCGCCGGGCGAACACTGAAGCTTTCTTT
>.|TRBJ2-7|TRBV10-2|.
CASTGTISEQYF
TGCGCCAGTACCGGGACAATATCCGAGCAGTACTTC
>few|TRBJ2-7|TRBV4-3|TRBD1
CASSQGQGVPYEQYF
TGCGCCAGCAGCCAGGGACAGGGGGTCCCCTACGAGCAGTACTTC
>.|TRBJ2-5|TRBV5-1|TRBD1
CASSLVRTGGQETQYF
TGCGCCAGCAGCTTGGTTAGGACAGGGGGACAAGAGACCCAGTACTTC
>.|TRBJ2-5|TRBV11-2|.
CASSTWDGPYQETQYF
TGTGCCAGCAGCACCTGGGACGGTCCGTACCAAGAGACCCAGTACTTC
>.|TRBJ2-2|TRBV10-3|.
CAISVPTGELFF
TGTGCCATCAGTGTCCCCACGGGGGAGCTGTTTTTT
>.|TRBJ2-7|TRBV4-1|TRBD2
CASSQDPGTRETIYEQYF
TGCGCCAGCAGCCAAGATCCAGGGACTAGAGAGACTATCTACGAGCAGTACTTC
>.|TRBJ2-1|TRBV5-1|.
CASKTEGAYNEQFF
TGCGCCAGCAAGACCGAAGGGGCCTACAATGAGCAGTTCTTC
>few|TRBJ1-1|TRBV30|TRBD1
CAWSGDRANTEAFF
TGTGCCTGGAGCGGGGACAGGGCCAACACTGAAGCTTTCTTT
>.|TRBJ1-2|TRBV7-2|.
CASSHNTGNYGYTF
TGTGCCAGCAGCCATAATACAGGAAACTATGGCTACACCTTC
>.|TRBJ1-3|TRBV6-5|.
CASSYGQSDTIYF
TGTGCCAGCAGTTATGGACAATCGGACACCATATATTTT
>few|TRBJ2-1|TRBV14|.
CASSLAGQNYNEQFF
TGTGCCAGCAGCCTGGCAGGCCAAAACTACAATGAGCAGTTCTTC
>.|TRBJ2-5|TRBV7-8|TRBD2
CASNAGGRQETQYF
TGTGCCAGCAATGCGGGGGGGCGGCAAGAGACCCAGTACTTC
>.|TRBJ2-5|TRBV19|TRBD1
CASSPAGGWETQYF
TGTGCCAGTAGTCCCGCAGGGGGCTGGGAGACCCAGTACTTC